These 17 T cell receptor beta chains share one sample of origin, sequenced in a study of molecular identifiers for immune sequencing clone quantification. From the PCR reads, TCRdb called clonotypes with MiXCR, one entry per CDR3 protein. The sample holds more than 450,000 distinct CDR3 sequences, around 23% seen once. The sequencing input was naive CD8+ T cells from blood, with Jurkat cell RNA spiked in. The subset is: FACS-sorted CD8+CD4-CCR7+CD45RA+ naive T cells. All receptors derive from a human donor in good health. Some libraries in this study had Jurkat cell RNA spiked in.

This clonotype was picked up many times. CDR3 sequence: CASSLFTTSTDTQYF. DNA of the CDR3: TGTGCCAGCAGTTTATTCACCACTAGCACAGATACGCAGTATTTT. This rearrangement joins TRBV12-3 or TRBV12-4 to TRBJ2-3; no firm D call. This CDR3 comprises 15 residues. V gave up 2 bases and J gave up 0 bases, with 9 bases separating them.

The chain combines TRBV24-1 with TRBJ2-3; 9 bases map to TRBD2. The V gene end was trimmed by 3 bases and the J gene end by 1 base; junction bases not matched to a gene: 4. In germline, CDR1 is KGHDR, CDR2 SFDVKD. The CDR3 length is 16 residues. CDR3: CATSDGQREGTDTQYF. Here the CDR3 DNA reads TGTGCCACCAGTGATGGTCAGCGGGAGGGCACAGATACGCAGTATTTT.

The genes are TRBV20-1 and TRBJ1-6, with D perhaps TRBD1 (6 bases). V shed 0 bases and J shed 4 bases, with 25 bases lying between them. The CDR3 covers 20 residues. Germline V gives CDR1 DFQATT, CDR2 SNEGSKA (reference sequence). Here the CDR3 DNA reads TGCAGTGCTAGAGATCTGGCCTGGCTTCCCGGGGGCGAATATAATTCACCCCTCCACTTT. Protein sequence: CSARDLAWLPGGEYNSPLHF.

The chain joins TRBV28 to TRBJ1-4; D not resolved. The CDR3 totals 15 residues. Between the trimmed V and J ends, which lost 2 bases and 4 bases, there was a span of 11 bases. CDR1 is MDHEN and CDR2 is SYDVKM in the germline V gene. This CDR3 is CASSLVGRNNEKLFF. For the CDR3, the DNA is TGTGCCAGCAGTTTAGTCGGGCGGAATAATGAAAAACTGTTTTTT.

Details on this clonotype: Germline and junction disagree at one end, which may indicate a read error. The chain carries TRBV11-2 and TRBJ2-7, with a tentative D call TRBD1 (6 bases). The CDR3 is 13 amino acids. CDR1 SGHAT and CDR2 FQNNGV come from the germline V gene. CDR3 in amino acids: CASSPGQAYGQYF. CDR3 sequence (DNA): TGTGCCAGCAGCCCGGGACAAGCCTACGGGCAGTACTTC. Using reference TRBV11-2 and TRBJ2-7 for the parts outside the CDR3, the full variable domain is EAGVAQSPRYKIIEKRQSVAFWCNPISGHATLYWYQQILGQGPKLLIQFQNNGVVDDSQLPKDRFSAERLKGVDSTLKIQPAKLEDSAVYLCASSPGQAYGQYFGPGTRLTVT.

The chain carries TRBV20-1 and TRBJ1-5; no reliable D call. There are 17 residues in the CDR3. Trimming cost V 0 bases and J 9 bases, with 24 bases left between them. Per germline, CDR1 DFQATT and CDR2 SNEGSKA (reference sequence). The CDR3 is CSARDLRGRVGYPPQHF. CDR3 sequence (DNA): TGCAGTGCTAGAGATCTCCGGGGTAGGGTCGGATATCCGCCCCAGCATTTT.

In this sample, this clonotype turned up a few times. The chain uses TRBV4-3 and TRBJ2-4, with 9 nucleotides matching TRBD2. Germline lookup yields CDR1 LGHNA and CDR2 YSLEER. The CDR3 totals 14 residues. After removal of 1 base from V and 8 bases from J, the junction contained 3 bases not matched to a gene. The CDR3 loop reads CASSQVIAGDIQYF. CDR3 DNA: TGCGCCAGCAGCCAAGTGATAGCGGGAGACATTCAGTACTTC.

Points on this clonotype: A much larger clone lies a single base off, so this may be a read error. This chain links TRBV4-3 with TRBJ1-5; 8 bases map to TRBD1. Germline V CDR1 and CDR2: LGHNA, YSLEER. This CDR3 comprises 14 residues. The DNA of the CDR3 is TGCGCCTGCAGCCAAGTCACAGGGGGACAGCCCCAGCATTTT. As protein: CACSQVTGGQPQHF.

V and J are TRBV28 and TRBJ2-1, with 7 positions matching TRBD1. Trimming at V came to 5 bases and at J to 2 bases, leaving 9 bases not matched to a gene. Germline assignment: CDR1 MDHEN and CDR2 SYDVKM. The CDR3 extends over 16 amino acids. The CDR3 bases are TGTGCCAGCAGTGCACGACAGGGATCCCCCTACAATGAGCAGTTCTTC. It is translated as CASSARQGSPYNEQFF.

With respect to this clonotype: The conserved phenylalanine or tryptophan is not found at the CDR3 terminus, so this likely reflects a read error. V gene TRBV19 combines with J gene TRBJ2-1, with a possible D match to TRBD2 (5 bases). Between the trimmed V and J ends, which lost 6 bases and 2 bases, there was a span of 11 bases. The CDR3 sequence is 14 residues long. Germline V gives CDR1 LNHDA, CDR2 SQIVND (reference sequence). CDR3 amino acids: CASSPPGAYNEQFL. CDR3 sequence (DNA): TGTGCCAGTAGCCCCCCCGGGGCCTACAATGAGCAGTTCCTC.

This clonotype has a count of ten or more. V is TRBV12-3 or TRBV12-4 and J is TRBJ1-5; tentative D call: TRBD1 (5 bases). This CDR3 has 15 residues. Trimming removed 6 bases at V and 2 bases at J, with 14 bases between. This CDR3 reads CASSDSLRRNQPQHF. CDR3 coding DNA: TGTGCCAGCAGCGACAGTTTACGCCGCAATCAGCCCCAGCATTTT.

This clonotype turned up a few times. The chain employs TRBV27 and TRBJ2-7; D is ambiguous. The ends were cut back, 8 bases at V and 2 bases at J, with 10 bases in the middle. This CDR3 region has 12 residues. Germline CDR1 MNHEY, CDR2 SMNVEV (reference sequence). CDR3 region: CASGPQPYEQYF. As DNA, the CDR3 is TGTGCCAGCGGTCCCCAACCCTACGAGCAGTACTTC.

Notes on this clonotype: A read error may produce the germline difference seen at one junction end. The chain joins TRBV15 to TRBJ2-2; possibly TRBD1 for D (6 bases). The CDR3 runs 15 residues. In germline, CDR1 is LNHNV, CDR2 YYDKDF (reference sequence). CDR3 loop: CATSMDRANTGELLF. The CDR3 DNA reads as TGTGCCACCAGCATGGACAGAGCGAACACCGGGGAGCTGCTTTTT.

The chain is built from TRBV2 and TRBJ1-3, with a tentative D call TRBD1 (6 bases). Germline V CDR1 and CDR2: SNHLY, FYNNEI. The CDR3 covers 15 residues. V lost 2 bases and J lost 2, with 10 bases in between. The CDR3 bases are TGTGCCAGCAGTGAAAACAGGGTCCCTGGAAACACCATATATTTT. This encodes CASSENRVPGNTIYF.

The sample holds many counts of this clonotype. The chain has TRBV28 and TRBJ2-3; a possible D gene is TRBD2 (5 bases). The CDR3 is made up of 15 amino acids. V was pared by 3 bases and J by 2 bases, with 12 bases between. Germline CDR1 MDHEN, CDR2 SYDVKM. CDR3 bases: TGTGCCAGCAGTTTGAGTTTAGCGAACACAGATACGCAGTATTTT. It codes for CASSLSLANTDTQYF. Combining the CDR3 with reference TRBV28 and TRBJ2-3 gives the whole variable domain DVKVTQSSRYLVKRTGEKVFLECVQDMDHENMFWYRQDPGLGLRLIYFSYDVKMKEKGDIPEGYSVSREKKERFSLILESASTNQTSMYLCASSLSLANTDTQYFGPGTRLTVL.

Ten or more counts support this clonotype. The CDR3, as DNA: TGTGCTAGTGGTTTGAGTCAGGGTGGCGATACGCAGTATTTT. It yields the protein CASGLSQGGDTQYF. The V and J genes are TRBV12-5 and TRBJ2-3; D might be TRBD1 (5 bases). The CDR3 runs to 14 residues. Germline loops: CDR1 LGHNT, CDR2 FRNRAP. Trimming shortened V by 2 bases and J by 6 bases, and 12 bases separated the two germline ends.

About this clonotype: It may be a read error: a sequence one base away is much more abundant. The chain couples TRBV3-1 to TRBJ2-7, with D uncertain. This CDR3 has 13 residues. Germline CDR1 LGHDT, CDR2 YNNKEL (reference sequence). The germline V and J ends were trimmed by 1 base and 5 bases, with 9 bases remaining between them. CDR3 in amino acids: CASSQAPDNEQYF. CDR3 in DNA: TGTGCCAGCAGCCAAGCGCCCGACAACGAGCAGTACTTC.